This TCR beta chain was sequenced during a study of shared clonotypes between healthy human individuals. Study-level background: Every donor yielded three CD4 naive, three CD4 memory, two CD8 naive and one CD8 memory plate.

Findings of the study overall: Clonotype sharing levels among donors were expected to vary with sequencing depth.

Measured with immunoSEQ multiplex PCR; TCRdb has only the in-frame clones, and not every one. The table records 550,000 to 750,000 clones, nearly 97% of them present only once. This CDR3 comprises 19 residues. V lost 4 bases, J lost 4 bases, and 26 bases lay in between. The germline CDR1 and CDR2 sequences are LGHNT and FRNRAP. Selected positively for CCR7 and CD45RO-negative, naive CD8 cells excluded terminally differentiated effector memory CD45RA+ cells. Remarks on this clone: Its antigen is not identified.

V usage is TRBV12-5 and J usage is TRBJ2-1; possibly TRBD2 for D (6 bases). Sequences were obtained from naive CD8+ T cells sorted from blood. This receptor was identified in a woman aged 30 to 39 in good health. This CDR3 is CASGSLQINASVRYNEQFF. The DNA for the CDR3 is TGTGCTAGTGGTTCCCTCCAGATAAACGCTAGCGTGCGGTACAATGAGCAGTTCTTC.